Below are 20 T cell receptor beta chains sequenced from a single sample in a study of PD-1 blockade in classical Hodgkin lymphoma. Measured with immunoSEQ multiplex PCR; TCRdb has only the in-frame clones, and not every one. The sample shows some 50,000 clones, about three quarters of them seen only once. Every one of the patients relapsed after autologous stem cell transplantation (brentuximab vedotin exposure was variable). Sequencing was performed on peripheral blood mononuclear cells (PBMCs), taken at baseline. Receptors were obtained from a human donor with classical Hodgkin lymphoma.

The rearrangement uses TRBV5-1 and TRBJ2-2, with D possibly matching TRBD1 (6 bases). The CDR3 extends over 15 amino acids. The germline V gene encodes CDR1 SGHRS and CDR2 YFSETQ. V was clipped by 6 bases and J by 1 base, with 13 bases between them. CDR3 nucleotides: TGCGCCAGCATTCAGGGGCAGGGGAACACCGGGGAGCTGTTTTTT. Translation: CASIQGQGNTGELFF.

The rearrangement joins TRBV4-1 to TRBJ2-3, with D tentatively TRBD2 (6 bases). The CDR3 is 17 amino acids. V was pared by 1 base and J by 8 bases, with 22 bases between. Per germline, CDR1 MGHRA and CDR2 YSYEKL. CDR3 region: CASSQVITSSPPATQYF. As DNA, the CDR3 is TGCGCCAGCAGCCAAGTCATTACTAGCAGCCCTCCGGCTACGCAGTATTTT.

This sequence joins TRBV30 and TRBJ1-1, with D unresolved. Germline CDR1 reads GTSNPN; CDR2 reads SVGIG (reference sequence). CDR3 length equals 15 residues. Between the trimmed V and J ends, which lost 5 bases and 0 bases, there was a span of 16 bases. The CDR3 DNA reads as TGTGCCTGGGCCCCGATATTTCAGATGAACACTGAAGCTTTCTTT. It encodes CAWAPIFQMNTEAFF.

V and J are TRBV6-1 and TRBJ2-1; D not certain. Germline V gives CDR1 MNHNS, CDR2 SASEGT. The length of the CDR3 is 15 residues. Trimming left V 1 base short and J 2 bases short, with 9 bases between. This CDR3 is CASSEDRAAYNEQFF. CDR3 coding DNA: TGTGCCAGCAGTGAAGACCGGGCAGCCTACAATGAGCAGTTCTTC.

The rearrangement links TRBV7-9 to TRBJ2-1; TRBD2 aligns across 7 bases. CDR1 is SEHNR and CDR2 is FQNEAQ in the germline V gene (reference sequence). J lost 2 bases, V lost 11 bases, and 9 bases had no gene match. The CDR3 runs 14 residues. The CDR3 region has the DNA TGTGCCGATAGCGGGCAGGACCCCTACAATGAGCAGTTCTTC. Translating gives CADSGQDPYNEQFF.

The chain couples TRBV19 to TRBJ1-3; D not certain. V shed 3 bases and J shed 4 bases, with 10 bases lying between them. CDR1 and CDR2 (germline): LNHDA, SQIVND (reference sequence). The CDR3 sequence is 14 residues long. CDR3 sequence (DNA): TGTGCCAGTAGTATGACGGGCGCGGGAAACACCATATATTTT. Protein product: CASSMTGAGNTIYF.

This clone was seen only a few times. The V call is TRBV2, the J call TRBJ2-3; 9 positions agree with TRBD2. With V trimmed by 4 bases and J by 3 bases, 8 bases remained unmatched. In germline, CDR1 is SNHLY, CDR2 FYNNEI. CDR3 size: 16 residues. The CDR3 nucleotides read TGTGCCAGCAGTGTAAGAGTAGCGGGGGATACAGATACGCAGTATTTT. This gives the protein CASSVRVAGDTDTQYF.

A remark on this clone: Other DNA sequences within the sample encode an identical CDR3. The genes are TRBV5-1 and TRBJ2-7; a possible D gene is TRBD2 (5 bases). In germline, CDR1 is SGHRS, CDR2 YFSETQ. The V end was cut by 2 bases, the J end by 0 bases, with 9 bases between. CDR3 size: 14 residues. The CDR3 DNA follows: TGCGCCAGCAGCTTTTTTGAGGGCTCCTACGAGCAGTACTTC. This encodes CASSFFEGSYEQYF.

Only one count was recorded for this clone. The chain couples TRBV19 to TRBJ2-7, with 12 positions matching TRBD1. The CDR3 extends over 14 amino acids. Germline V gene data show CDR1 as LNHDA and CDR2 as SQIVND (reference sequence). V dropped 7 bases and J dropped 7; count of bases not matched to a gene: 8. The CDR3 sequence is CASNQGQGAEEQYF. The CDR3 region has the DNA TGTGCCAGTAATCAGGGACAGGGGGCAGAAGAGCAGTACTTC.

The chain carries TRBV5-1 and TRBJ2-6; 8 nucleotides align to TRBD1. Looked up from germline, CDR1 is SGHRS and CDR2 is YFSETQ. The V gene end was trimmed by 0 bases and the J gene end by 0 bases; junction bases not matched to a gene: 8. This CDR3 has 19 residues. CDR3 sequence: CASSLDLGQGFSGANVLTF. Written as DNA, the CDR3 is TGCGCCAGCAGCTTGGACCTAGGACAGGGCTTCTCTGGGGCCAACGTCCTGACTTTC.

V usage is TRBV9 and J usage is TRBJ2-3, with 11 bases fitting TRBD2. Unmatched junction bases numbered 12, after V lost 3 bases and J lost 9 bases. Germline assignment: CDR1 SGDLS and CDR2 YYNGEE. The CDR3 covers 16 residues. This chain's CDR3 is CASSANSGGASGTQYF. As DNA, the CDR3 is TGTGCCAGCAGCGCAAATAGCGGGGGGGCCTCGGGGACGCAGTATTTT. Full variable domain (outside the CDR3, taken from reference TRBV9 and TRBJ2-3): DSGVTQTPKHLITATGQRVTLRCSPRSGDLSVYWYQQSLDQGLQFLIQYYNGEERAKGNILERFSAQQFPDLHSELNLSSLELGDSALYFCASSANSGGASGTQYFGPGTRLTVL.

In this sample, this clone turned up many times. The rearrangement links TRBV25-1 to TRBJ1-5; no firm D call. There are 14 residues in the CDR3. V gave up 7 bases and J gave up 3 bases, with 13 bases separating them. The germline V gene encodes CDR1 MGHDK and CDR2 SYGVNS. CDR3 residues: CASTPTEFNQPQHF. The CDR3 region has the DNA TGTGCCAGCACCCCTACAGAATTCAATCAGCCCCAGCATTTT.

This clone was counted only a few times. The chain is built from TRBV18 and TRBJ1-1, with D maybe TRBD1 (5 bases). The CDR3 length is 13 residues. Germline V gene sequence: CDR1 KGHSH, CDR2 LQKENI. V lost 8 bases to trimming and J lost 3 bases, with 13 bases between them. The CDR3 here is CASTIRDDTEAFF. The CDR3 DNA reads TGTGCCAGCACAATCAGGGATGACACTGAAGCTTTCTTT.

This clone was seen more than once but under ten times. The chain links TRBV5-4 to TRBJ1-4; D is perhaps TRBD1 (6 bases). Germline CDR1 SGHNT, CDR2 YYREEE (reference sequence). There are 14 residues in the CDR3. The ends were cut back, 3 bases at V and 1 base at J, with 7 bases in the middle. The CDR3 spells CASSSDRTNEKLFF. CDR3 sequence (DNA): TGTGCCAGCAGCTCGGACAGAACTAATGAAAAACTGTTTTTT.

Only a few counts were recorded for this clone. DNA for the CDR3: TGTGCCAGCAGTGAAGCGTGGGGGATCTCTGGAAACACCATATATTTT. Amino acid sequence: CASSEAWGISGNTIYF. The V call is TRBV6-1, the J call TRBJ1-3, with D possibly matching TRBD1 (5 bases). Trimming took off 0 bases at V and 0 bases at J, with 9 bases between the two ends. The V gene's germline CDR1 is MNHNS and CDR2 SASEGT. This CDR3 comprises 16 residues.

The chain has TRBV6-5 and TRBJ1-4, with D hard to call. Germline assignment: CDR1 MNHEY and CDR2 SVGAGI. The V end was cut by 2 bases, the J end by 3 bases, with 7 bases between. The CDR3 extends over 14 amino acids. The CDR3 DNA reads TGTGCCAGCAGTTACGTTACTTCTAATGAAAAACTGTTTTTT. Translating it yields CASSYVTSNEKLFF.

This sequence joins TRBV7-9 and TRBJ1-2, with 7 bases lining up with TRBD1. V was clipped by 4 bases and J by 4 bases; unmatched bases: 6. This CDR3 has 14 amino acids. CDR1 and CDR2 (germline): SEHNR, FQNEAQ (reference sequence). The CDR3 region is CASSSVGQVYGYTF. For the CDR3, the DNA is TGTGCCAGCAGCTCCGTTGGACAGGTCTATGGCTACACCTTC. The whole variable domain, filled in from reference TRBV7-9 and TRBJ1-2, reads DTGVSQNPRHKITKRGQNVTFRCDPISEHNRLYWYRQTLGQGPEFLTYFQNEAQLEKSRLLSDRFSAERPKGSFSTLEIQRTEQGDSAMYLCASSSVGQVYGYTFGSGTRLTVV.

The rearrangement uses TRBV2 and TRBJ1-2; 7 nucleotides match TRBD1. Germline CDR1 SNHLY, CDR2 FYNNEI. This CDR3 has 14 residues. Losses at the gene ends were 2 bases for V and 8 bases for J; bases not matched to a gene: 8. CDR3 loop: CASSELKGAGGYTF. The CDR3 DNA reads as TGTGCCAGCAGTGAACTCAAGGGGGCGGGAGGCTACACCTTC.

The V gene is TRBV30, the J gene TRBJ2-3, with 10 bases fitting TRBD2. The length of the CDR3 is 16 residues. CDR1 and CDR2 (germline): GTSNPN, SVGIG (reference sequence). V shed 0 bases and J 0 bases; nucleotides not matched to a gene: 3. The CDR3 loop is CAWSVGLADSTDTQYF. The DNA of the CDR3 is TGTGCCTGGAGTGTCGGACTAGCGGATAGCACAGATACGCAGTATTTT.

CDR3 loop: CASRARGGAYEQYF. The CDR3 nucleotides read TGTGCCAGTAGGGCGAGGGGAGGAGCCTACGAGCAGTACTTC. The chain combines TRBV19 with TRBJ2-7; perhaps TRBD2 as D (6 bases). Germline V lookup: CDR1 LNHDA, CDR2 SQIVND (reference sequence). The V and J ends lost 6 bases and 2 bases respectively, with 14 bases between them. The CDR3 spans 14 residues.